These T cell receptor beta chains were read from a single sample in a study of blood T cell repertoires in COVID-19. This table comes from immunoSEQ multiplex PCR, and its TCRdb copy is limited to in-frame clones, with some not included. The sample records a few hundred thousand clones, roughly 86% being singletons. The sequenced sample was peripheral blood. The receptors originated from a human donor in a cohort sampled during active COVID-19. CDR3s include the opening cysteine and the closing phenylalanine or tryptophan. A D gene is named only where the DNA matches it firmly. Size is omitted from some rows. Given values are once, few, many or a class for expanded clones.

TRBV9	.	.	TRBJ1-6	TGTGCCAGCAGCGTAGCTGCCGGGAATTCACCCCTCCACTTT	CASSVAAGNSPLHF
TRBV27	TRBD2	.	TRBJ2-2	TGTGCCAGCAGTTTATCCAAGGGACTAGCGGAACGGAACACCGGGGAGCTGTTTTTT	CASSLSKGLAERNTGELFF
TRBV4-3	.	.	TRBJ2-7	TGCGCCAGCAGCCAATTACGGACAGTGAATTCCTACGAGCAGTACTTC	CASSQLRTVNSYEQYF
TRBV12-3/TRBV12-4	.	.	TRBJ1-5	TGTGCCAGCAGTCTCCCGGGGCAGCCCCAGCATTTT	CASSLPGQPQHF
TRBV6-2/TRBV6-3	TRBD1	.	TRBJ2-6	TGTGCCAGCAGTTACGGGACAGGGGACTCTGGGGCCAACGTCCTGACTTTC	CASSYGTGDSGANVLTF
TRBV9	TRBD1	.	TRBJ1-2	TGTGCCAGCAGCCCCGGACAGGGGGTTGGCTATGGCTACACCTTC	CASSPGQGVGYGYTF
TRBV14	.	.	TRBJ2-2	TGTGCCAGCAGCCCACCAGAAACGTTCTGGCTTCCGCGGGAACCGAACACCGGGGAGCTGTTTTTT	CASSPPETFWLPREPNTGELFF
TRBV3-1/TRBV3-2	.	.	TRBJ2-3	TGTGCCAGCAGCCTCATCGTTGGTACAGGGAGTAGCACAGATACGCAGTATTTT	CASSLIVGTGSSTDTQYF
TRBV2	.	many	TRBJ1-1	TGTGCCAGCAGTGGGGGGCCCCACACTGAAGCTTTCTTT	CASSGGPHTEAFF
TRBV3-1/TRBV3-2	.	.	TRBJ2-2	TGTGCCAGCCTGCATCAGACGAACACCGGGGAGCTGTTTTTT	CASLHQTNTGELFF
TRBV5-1	.	.	TRBJ2-7	TGCGCCAGCAGCGGCCGGGCGGACAGTTCCTACGAGCAGTACTTC	CASSGRADSSYEQYF
TRBV9	TRBD1	.	TRBJ2-1	TGTGCCAGCAGCGTTGGACCGGACAGGTTGCTTTTTAACCCGACCTACAATGAGCAGTTCTTC	CASSVGPDRLLFNPTYNEQFF
TRBV28	TRBD1	.	TRBJ1-1	TGTGCCAGCAGTTTGTCACAGGGGGCTGGGAACACTGAAGCTTTCTTT	CASSLSQGAGNTEAFF
TRBV11-2	.	once	TRBJ2-7	TGTGCCAGCAGCTCTGGGAGGGGCAGGGGAAAGTACGAGCAGTACTTC	CASSSGRGRGKYEQYF
TRBV25-1	.	.	TRBJ1-4	TGTGCCAGCAGTGAATTAAGCAGGGATGAAAAACTGTTTTTT	CASSELSRDEKLFF
TRBV7-8	.	once	TRBJ2-6	TGTGCCAGCAGCTCTAGGGACACTTACCTCTCTGGGGCCAACGTCCTGACTTTC	CASSSRDTYLSGANVLTF
TRBV24-1	TRBD2	.	TRBJ2-1	TGTGCCACCAGTGATCCCGGACTAGCGGGAATCGCGGTCAATGAGCAGTTCTTC	CATSDPGLAGIAVNEQFF
TRBV10-1	.	.	TRBJ2-7	TGCGCCAGCAGTAGCTGGAGAGGGAGAGGCGAGCAGTACTTC	CASSSWRGRGEQYF
TRBV7-2	TRBD2	.	TRBJ2-5	TGTGCCAGCAGCCAAGGACTAGTACAAGAGACCCAGTACTTC	CASSQGLVQETQYF
TRBV6-1	.	.	TRBJ1-1	TGTGCCAGCAGTGAGGACAGTACGACTGAAGCTTTCTTT	CASSEDSTTEAFF
TRBV5-4	.	.	TRBJ1-2	TGTGCCAGCAGCCCCCACCGGGACTCCTCCGGCTATGGCTACACCTTC	CASSPHRDSSGYGYTF
TRBV12-3/TRBV12-4	.	.	TRBJ1-1	TGTGCCAGCAGCCCCGGAGCGAACACTGAAGCTTTCTTT	CASSPGANTEAFF
TRBV4-3	.	.	TRBJ1-2	TGCGCCAGCAGCCCGCAGCAGGGTTATGGCTACACCTTC	CASSPQQGYGYTF
TRBV6-2/TRBV6-3	TRBD2	.	TRBJ2-1	TGTGCCAGCAGCCCCGGGGTCAGCGGGAGGAATGAGCAGTTCTTC	CASSPGVSGRNEQFF
TRBV10-3	TRBD2	.	TRBJ2-2	TGTGCCATCGGGACTAGCGGCTACACCGGGGAGCTGTTTTTT	CAIGTSGYTGELFF
TRBV11-1	TRBD1	.	TRBJ1-1	TGTGCCAGCAGCTCCGGGACAGAAGTATACACTGAAGCTTTCTTT	CASSSGTEVYTEAFF
TRBV4-3	.	.	TRBJ1-1	TGCGCCAGCAGCCGACCCCGACAAGGAGGCTTCACTGAAGCTTTCTTT	CASSRPRQGGFTEAFF
TRBV13	.	.	TRBJ2-7	TGTGCCAGCACCCCCCCCGGAGGCGAGCAGTACTTC	CASTPPGGEQYF
TRBV7-9	TRBD1	.	TRBJ2-7	TGTGCCAGCAGCTTGCCGGGACAGGGGGACTACGAGCAGTACTTC	CASSLPGQGDYEQYF
TRBV11-2	.	.	TRBJ1-2	TGTGCCAGCACAGCTTACGGCGGGCAGGGGCTAGCTAACTATGGCTACACCTTC	CASTAYGGQGLANYGYTF
TRBV15	.	.	TRBJ1-5	TGTGCCACCAGCAGAGAAGGTTGGGACACACGAAGCAATCAGCCCCAGCATTTT	CATSREGWDTRSNQPQHF
TRBV28	.	.	TRBJ1-2	TGTGCCAGCAGTTTAGAGGGGGTCTATGGCTACACCTTC	CASSLEGVYGYTF
TRBV4-3	TRBD1	.	TRBJ1-5	TGCGCCAGCAGCCTCGGGACAGGGGGTCAGCCCCAGCATTTT	CASSLGTGGQPQHF
TRBV27	TRBD1	once	TRBJ1-2	TGTGCCAGCAGTTTAAGACAGGGGGGCTGGTATGGCTACACCTTC	CASSLRQGGWYGYTF
TRBV10-3	.	.	TRBJ1-2	TGTGCCATCAGTGAGCACGGACTAGGTGGCTACACCTTC	CAISEHGLGGYTF
TRBV5-1	TRBD1	.	TRBJ1-2	TGCGCCAGCAGCTTGACAGGGGGCCCTTATCATGGCTACACCTTC	CASSLTGGPYHGYTF
TRBV19	.	.	TRBJ2-5	TGTGCCAGTAGTATGTCCGGGTTCCGAGAGACCCAGTACTTC	CASSMSGFRETQYF
TRBV9	.	.	TRBJ1-4	TGTGCCAGCGGAAAATGGGACTTCCCAACTAATGAAAAACTGTTTTTT	CASGKWDFPTNEKLFF
TRBV7-2	.	.	TRBJ2-7	TGTGCCAGCAGCTCCTATCCCGGACGGGACTACGAGCAGTACTTC	CASSSYPGRDYEQYF
TRBV6-5	.	.	TRBJ1-1	TGTGCCAGCAGTACTAACAGGGAGTTGACTGAAGCTTTCTTT	CASSTNRELTEAFF
TRBV5-1	TRBD1	.	TRBJ1-2	TGCGCCAGCAGTATCACAGGGGGCAGCTATGGCTACACCTTC	CASSITGGSYGYTF
TRBV6-4	.	.	TRBJ2-2	TGTGCCAGCAGTGCCAGGGACACCGGGGAGCTGTTTTTT	CASSARDTGELFF
TRBV7-6	.	.	TRBJ2-7	TGTGCCAGCAGCCTTCCCCCCGGCGGGTCAAGATACGAGCAGTACTTC	CASSLPPGGSRYEQYF
TRBV2	TRBD1	.	TRBJ1-2	TGTGCCAGCAGTGCTGACAGGGGGCGCGACGGCTACACCTTC	CASSADRGRDGYTF
TRBV4-3	TRBD2	.	TRBJ2-7	TGCGCCAGCAGCCAAGGCACTAGCGGGGGATACGAGCAGTACTTC	CASSQGTSGGYEQYF
TRBV5-5	.	few	TRBJ2-7	TGTGCCAGCAGCTTGGCCCCCAGGGTCTCCTACGAGCAGTACTTC	CASSLAPRVSYEQYF
TRBV4-3	.	.	TRBJ1-2	TGCGCCAGCAGCCAAGATCCGGGACTGGAGTATGGCTACACCTTC	CASSQDPGLEYGYTF
TRBV3-1/TRBV3-2	TRBD1	.	TRBJ1-4	TGTGCCAGCAGCCCCGACAGGGTCCCGGCAACTACGGAAAAACTGTTTTTT	CASSPDRVPATTEKLFF
TRBV2	.	.	TRBJ2-7	TGTGCCAGCAGACGATCCCAGGGTATCCCCTCCTACGAGCAGTACTTC	CASRRSQGIPSYEQYF
TRBV5-1	.	.	TRBJ2-7	TGCGCCAGCAGCGATCAGGGCTACGAGCAGTACTTC	CASSDQGYEQYF
TRBV9	.	.	TRBJ1-1	TGTGCCAGCAGCGTAGCTAGGACAGACGAAGCTTTCTTT	CASSVARTDEAFF
TRBV28	.	.	TRBJ1-3	TGTGCCAGCAGTTTAGGGGGGGCGTCTGGAAACACCATATATTTT	CASSLGGASGNTIYF
TRBV2	TRBD1	.	TRBJ2-3	TGTGCCAGCAATTACAGGGGGACCACAGATACGCAGTATTTT	CASNYRGTTDTQYF
TRBV11-1	.	.	TRBJ1-2	TGTGCCAGCAGTCTGGGCAGGGGATATGGCTACACCTTC	CASSLGRGYGYTF
TRBV23-1	TRBD1	once	TRBJ1-2	TGCGCCAGCAGTCACCCCCCAGGGGGCGTGAATGGCTACACCTTC	CASSHPPGGVNGYTF